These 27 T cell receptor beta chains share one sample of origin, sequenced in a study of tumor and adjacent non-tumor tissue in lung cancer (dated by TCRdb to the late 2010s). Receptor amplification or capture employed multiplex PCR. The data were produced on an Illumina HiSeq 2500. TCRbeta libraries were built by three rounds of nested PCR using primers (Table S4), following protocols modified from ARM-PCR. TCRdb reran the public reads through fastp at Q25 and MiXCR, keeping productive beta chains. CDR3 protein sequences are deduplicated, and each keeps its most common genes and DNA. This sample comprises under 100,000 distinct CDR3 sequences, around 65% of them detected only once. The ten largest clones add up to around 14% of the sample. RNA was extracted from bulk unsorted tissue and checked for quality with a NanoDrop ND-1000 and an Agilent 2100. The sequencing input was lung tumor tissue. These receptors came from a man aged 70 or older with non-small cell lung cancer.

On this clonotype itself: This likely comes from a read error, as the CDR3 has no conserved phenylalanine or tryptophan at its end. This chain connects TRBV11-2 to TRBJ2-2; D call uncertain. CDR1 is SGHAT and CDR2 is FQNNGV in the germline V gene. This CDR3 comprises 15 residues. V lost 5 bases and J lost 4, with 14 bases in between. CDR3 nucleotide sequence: TGTGCCAGCAGCATATTAAAGGGTAGCACCGGGGAGCTGTTTATT. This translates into CASSILKGSTGELFI.

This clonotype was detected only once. The CDR3 DNA is TGTGCCAGCAGCTTACGCCCGAGGGCTAGCGGGAGTGAGTACTACGAGCAGTACTTC. This codes for CASSLRPRASGSEYYEQYF. The genes are TRBV11-2 and TRBJ2-7; 10 nucleotides agree with TRBD2. Germline assignment: CDR1 SGHAT and CDR2 FQNNGV. There are 19 residues in the CDR3. Losses at the gene ends were 2 bases for V and 3 bases for J; bases not matched to a gene: 16.

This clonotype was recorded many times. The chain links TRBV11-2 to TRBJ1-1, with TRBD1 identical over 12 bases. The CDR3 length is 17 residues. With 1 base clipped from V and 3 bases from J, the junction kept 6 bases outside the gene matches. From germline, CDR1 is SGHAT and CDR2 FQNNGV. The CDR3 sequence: CASSLVGDRGQYTEAFF. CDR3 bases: TGTGCCAGCAGCTTAGTCGGGGACAGGGGGCAGTACACTGAAGCTTTCTTT.

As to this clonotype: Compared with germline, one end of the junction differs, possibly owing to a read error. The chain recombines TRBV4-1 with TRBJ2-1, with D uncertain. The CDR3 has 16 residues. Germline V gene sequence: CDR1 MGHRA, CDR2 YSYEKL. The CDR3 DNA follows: TGTGCCAACAGCCAAGTAGCAGAGAGCTCCTACAATGAGCAGTTCTTC. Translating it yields CANSQVAESSYNEQFF.

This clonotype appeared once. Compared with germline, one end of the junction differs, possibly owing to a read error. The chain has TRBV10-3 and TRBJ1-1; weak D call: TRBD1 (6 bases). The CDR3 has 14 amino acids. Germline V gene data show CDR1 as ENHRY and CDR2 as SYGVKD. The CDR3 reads CAIRNDRGYTEAFF. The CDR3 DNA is TGCGCCATCAGGAACGATAGGGGGTATACTGAAGCTTTCTTT.

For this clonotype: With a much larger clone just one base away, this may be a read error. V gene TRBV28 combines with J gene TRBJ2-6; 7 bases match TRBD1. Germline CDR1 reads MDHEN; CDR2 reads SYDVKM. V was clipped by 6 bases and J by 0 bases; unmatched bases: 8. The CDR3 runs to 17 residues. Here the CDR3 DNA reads TGTGCCAGCAGGAGGGACAGTGGCTCCTCTGGGGCCAACGTCCTGACTTTC. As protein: CASRRDSGSSGANVLTF. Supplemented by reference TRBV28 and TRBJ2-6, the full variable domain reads DVKVTQSSRYLVKRTGEKVFLECVQDMDHENMFWYRQDPGLGLRLIYFSYDVKMKEKGDIPEGYSVSREKKERFSLILESASTNQTSMYLCASRRDSGSSGANVLTFGAGSRLTVL.

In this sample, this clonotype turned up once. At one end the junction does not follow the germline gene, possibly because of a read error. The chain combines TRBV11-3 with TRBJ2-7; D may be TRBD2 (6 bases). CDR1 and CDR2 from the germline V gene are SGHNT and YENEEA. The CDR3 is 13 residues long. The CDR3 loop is CASNLEGWSEQYF. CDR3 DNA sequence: TGTGCCAGCAACCTGGAGGGCTGGTCGGAGCAGTATTTC.

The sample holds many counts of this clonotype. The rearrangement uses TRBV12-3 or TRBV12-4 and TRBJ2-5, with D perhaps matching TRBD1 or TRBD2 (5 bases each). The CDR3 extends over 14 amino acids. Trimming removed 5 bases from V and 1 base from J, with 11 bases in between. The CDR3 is CASSTRDGQETQYF. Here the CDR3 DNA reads TGTGCCAGCAGTACCCGGGACGGCCAAGAGACCCAGTACTTC.

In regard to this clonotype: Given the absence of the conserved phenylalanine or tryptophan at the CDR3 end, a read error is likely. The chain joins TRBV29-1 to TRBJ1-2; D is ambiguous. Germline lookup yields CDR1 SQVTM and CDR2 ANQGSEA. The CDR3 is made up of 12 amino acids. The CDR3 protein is CSVAPSNYDYTL. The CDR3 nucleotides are TGCAGCGTAGCCCCCTCTAACTATGACTACACCTTA.

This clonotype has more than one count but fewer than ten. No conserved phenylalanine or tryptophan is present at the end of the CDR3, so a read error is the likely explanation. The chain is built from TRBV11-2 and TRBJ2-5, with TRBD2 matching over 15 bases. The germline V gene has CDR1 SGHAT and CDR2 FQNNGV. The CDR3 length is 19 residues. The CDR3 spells CTSSQGWTSGGALQETQYL. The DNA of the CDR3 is TGTACCAGCAGCCAAGGATGGACTAGCGGGGGGGCCCTCCAAGAGACCCAGTACCTC.

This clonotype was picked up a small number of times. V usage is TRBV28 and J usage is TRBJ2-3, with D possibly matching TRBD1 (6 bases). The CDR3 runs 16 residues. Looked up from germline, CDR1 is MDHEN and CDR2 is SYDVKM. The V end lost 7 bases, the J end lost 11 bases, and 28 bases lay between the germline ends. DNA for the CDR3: TGTGCCAGCATCCCCTCAGGGGCCCCGTTAGGGTCGGGGCAGTATTTT. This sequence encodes CASIPSGAPLGSGQYF. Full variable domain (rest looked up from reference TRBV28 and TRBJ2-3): DVKVTQSSRYLVKRTGEKVFLECVQDMDHENMFWYRQDPGLGLRLIYFSYDVKMKEKGDIPEGYSVSREKKERFSLILESASTNQTSMYLCASIPSGAPLGSGQYFGPGTRLTVL.

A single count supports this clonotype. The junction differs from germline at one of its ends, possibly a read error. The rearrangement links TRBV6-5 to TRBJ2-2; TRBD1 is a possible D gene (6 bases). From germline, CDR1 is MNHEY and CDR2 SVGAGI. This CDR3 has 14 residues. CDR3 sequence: CASNGQGPAGEMFF. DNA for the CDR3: TGTGCCAGCAATGGGCAGGGGCCCGCCGGGGAGATGTTTTTT.

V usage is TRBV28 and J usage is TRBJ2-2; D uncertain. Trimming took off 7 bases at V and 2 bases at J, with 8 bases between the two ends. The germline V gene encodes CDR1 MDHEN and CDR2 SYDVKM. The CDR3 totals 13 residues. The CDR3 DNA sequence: TGTGCCAGCAACTCTGTTAACACCGGGGAGCTGTTTTTT. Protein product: CASNSVNTGELFF.

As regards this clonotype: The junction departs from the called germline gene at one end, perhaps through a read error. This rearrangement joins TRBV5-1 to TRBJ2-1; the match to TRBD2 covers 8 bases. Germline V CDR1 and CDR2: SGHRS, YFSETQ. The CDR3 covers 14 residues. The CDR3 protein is CASGLDGTSNEQFF. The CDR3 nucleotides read TGCGCCAGCGGCTTGGACGGGACTAGCAATGAGCAGTTCTTC.

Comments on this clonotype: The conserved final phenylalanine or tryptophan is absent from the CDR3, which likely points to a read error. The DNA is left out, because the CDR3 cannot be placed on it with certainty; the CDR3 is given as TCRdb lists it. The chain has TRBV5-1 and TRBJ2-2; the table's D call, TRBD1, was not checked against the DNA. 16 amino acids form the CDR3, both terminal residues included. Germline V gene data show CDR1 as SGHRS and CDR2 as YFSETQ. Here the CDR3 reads CASSLSTGQNTGEPFL.

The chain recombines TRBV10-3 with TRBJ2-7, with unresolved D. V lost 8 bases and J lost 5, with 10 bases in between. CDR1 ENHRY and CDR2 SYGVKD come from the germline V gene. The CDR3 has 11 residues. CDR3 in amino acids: CAIGDDHEQYF. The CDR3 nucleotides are TGTGCCATCGGCGACGACCACGAGCAGTACTTC.

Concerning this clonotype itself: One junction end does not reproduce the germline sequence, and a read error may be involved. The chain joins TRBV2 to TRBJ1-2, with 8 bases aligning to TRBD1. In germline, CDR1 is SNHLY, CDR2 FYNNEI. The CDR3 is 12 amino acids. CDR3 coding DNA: TGTGTCAGCAGTGACGACAGGGGTGGCTACACCTTC. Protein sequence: CVSSDDRGGYTF.

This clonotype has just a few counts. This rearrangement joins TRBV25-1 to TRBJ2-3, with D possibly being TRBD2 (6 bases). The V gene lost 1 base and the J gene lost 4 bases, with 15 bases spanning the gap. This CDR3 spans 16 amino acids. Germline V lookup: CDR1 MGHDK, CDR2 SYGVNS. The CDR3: CASSEWRGIDADTQYF. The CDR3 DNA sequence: TGTGCCAGCAGTGAATGGAGGGGCATTGACGCAGATACGCAGTATTTT.

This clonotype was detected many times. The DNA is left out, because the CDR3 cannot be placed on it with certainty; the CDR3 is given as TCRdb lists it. CDR3 region: CASSFGPGLTADTIYF. The J gene is TRBJ1-3, the V gene TRBV5-5. The V gene's germline CDR1 is SGHKS and CDR2 YYEKEE (reference sequence). Inclusive of both ends, the CDR3 amounts to 16 amino acids.

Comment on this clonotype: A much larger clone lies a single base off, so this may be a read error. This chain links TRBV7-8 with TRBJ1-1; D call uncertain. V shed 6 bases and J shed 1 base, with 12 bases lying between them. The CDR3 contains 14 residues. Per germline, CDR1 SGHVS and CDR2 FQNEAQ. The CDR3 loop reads CASRGVSKNTEAFF. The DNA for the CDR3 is TGTGCCAGCAGAGGTGTCTCAAAGAACACTGAAGCTTTCTTT.

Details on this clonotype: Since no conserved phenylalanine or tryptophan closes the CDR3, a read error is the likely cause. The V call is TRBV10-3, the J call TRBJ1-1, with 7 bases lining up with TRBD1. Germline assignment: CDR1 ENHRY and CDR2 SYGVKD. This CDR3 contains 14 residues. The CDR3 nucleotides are TGTACCATCAGGAAGGTCAGGGGGTATACTGAAGCTTTCTAC. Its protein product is CTIRKVRGYTEAFY.

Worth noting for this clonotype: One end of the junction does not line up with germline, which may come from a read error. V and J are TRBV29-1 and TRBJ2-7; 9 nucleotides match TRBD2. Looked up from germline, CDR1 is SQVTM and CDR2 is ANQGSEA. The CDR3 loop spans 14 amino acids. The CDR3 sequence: CRVERFSGSDEQYF. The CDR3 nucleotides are TGCAGGGTTGAGCGATTTAGCGGGAGCGACGAGCAGTACTTC.

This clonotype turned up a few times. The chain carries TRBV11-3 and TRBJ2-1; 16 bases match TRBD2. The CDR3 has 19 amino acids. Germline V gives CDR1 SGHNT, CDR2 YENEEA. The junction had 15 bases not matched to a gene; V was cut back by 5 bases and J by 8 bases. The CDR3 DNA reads TGTGCCAGCAGCACGATCGGGACTAGCGGGAGGGGTGGTTTCGATGAGCAGTTCTTC. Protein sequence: CASSTIGTSGRGGFDEQFF.

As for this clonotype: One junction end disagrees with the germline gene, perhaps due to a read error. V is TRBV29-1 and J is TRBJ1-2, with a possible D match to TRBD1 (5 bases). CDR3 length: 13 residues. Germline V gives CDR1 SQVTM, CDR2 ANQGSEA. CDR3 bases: TGCAGCGTTGTTTCGGGGCGGGACCATGGCTACACGTTC. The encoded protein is CSVVSGRDHGYTF.

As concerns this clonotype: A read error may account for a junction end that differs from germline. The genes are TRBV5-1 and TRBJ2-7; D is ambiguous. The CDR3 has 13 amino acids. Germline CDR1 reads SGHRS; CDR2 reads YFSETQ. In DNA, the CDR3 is TGCGCTAGCAGCTACAATCTTGAGTACGAGCAGTACTTC. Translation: CASSYNLEYEQYF.

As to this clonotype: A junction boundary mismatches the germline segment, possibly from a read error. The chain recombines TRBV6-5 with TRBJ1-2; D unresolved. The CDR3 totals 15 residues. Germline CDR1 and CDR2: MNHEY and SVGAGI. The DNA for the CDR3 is TGTGCCAGCAGTTACTCGTGGTCAGACAACTGTGGCTACACCTTC. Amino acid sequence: CASSYSWSDNCGYTF.

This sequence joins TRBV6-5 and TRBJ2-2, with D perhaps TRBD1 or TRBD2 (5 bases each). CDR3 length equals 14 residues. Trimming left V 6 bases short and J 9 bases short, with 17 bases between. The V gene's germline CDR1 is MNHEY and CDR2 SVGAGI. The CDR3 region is CASRPGSPARELFF. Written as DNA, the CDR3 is TGTGCCAGCAGACCAGGGAGCCCTGCCCGGGAGCTGTTTTTT.